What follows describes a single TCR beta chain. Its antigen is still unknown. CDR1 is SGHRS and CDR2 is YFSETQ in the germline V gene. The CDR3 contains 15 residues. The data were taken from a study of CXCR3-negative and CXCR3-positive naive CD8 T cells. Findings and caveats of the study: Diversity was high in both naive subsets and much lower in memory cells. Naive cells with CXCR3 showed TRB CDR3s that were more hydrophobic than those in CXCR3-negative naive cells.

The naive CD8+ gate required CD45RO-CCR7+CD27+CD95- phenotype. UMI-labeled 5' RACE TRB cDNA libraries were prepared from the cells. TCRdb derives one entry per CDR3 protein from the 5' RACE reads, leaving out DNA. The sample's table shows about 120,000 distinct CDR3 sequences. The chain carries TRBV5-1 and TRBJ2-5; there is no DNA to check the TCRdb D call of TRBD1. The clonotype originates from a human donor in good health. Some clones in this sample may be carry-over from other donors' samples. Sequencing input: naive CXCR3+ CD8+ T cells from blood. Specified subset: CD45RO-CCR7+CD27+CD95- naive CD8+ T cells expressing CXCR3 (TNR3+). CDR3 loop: CASSLVSMDGETQYF.